The rows below give T cell receptor beta chains drawn from one sample of a study of T cell responses to AZD1222 COVID-19 vaccine. Clones were read by immunoSEQ multiplex PCR, and TCRdb kept only the in-frame ones, dropping some. The sample records roughly 150,000 clones, just over 85% being singletons. Material: peripheral blood, obtained on day 0 of AZD1222 vaccination. Receptors originate from an adult in good health. Both conserved end residues are trimmed from each CDR3. Fields, in order: V gene, J gene, CDR3 protein.

V gene: TRBV28
J gene: TRBJ2-1
CDR3 protein: ASRATIPGLADNEQF

V gene: TRBV3-1/TRBV3-2
J gene: TRBJ1-2
CDR3 protein: ASSQLGTSHGYT

V gene: TRBV28
J gene: TRBJ1-1
CDR3 protein: ASSLRGQGGTEAF

V gene: TRBV11-2
J gene: TRBJ2-7
CDR3 protein: ASSSGVSSLEQY

V gene: TRBV19
J gene: TRBJ2-1
CDR3 protein: ASSIKGVLAGYNEQF

V gene: TRBV6-2/TRBV6-3
J gene: TRBJ2-7
CDR3 protein: ASSYEAGLAGSYEQY

V gene: TRBV28
J gene: TRBJ1-2
CDR3 protein: ASTLGGYGYT

V gene: TRBV19
J gene: TRBJ1-1
CDR3 protein: ASSVHTEAF

V gene: TRBV9
J gene: TRBJ2-2
CDR3 protein: ASTETVNTGELF

V gene: TRBV12-3/TRBV12-4
J gene: TRBJ1-2
CDR3 protein: ASSFEGRAGYT

V gene: TRBV7-9
J gene: TRBJ2-7
CDR3 protein: ASSPEASVSEQY

V gene: TRBV6-5
J gene: TRBJ1-3
CDR3 protein: ASSSPIGNTIY

V gene: TRBV12-3/TRBV12-4
J gene: TRBJ1-1
CDR3 protein: ASSLLYTEAF

V gene: TRBV29-1
J gene: TRBJ1-1
CDR3 protein: SHSPAVNTEAF

V gene: TRBV5-6
J gene: TRBJ2-7
CDR3 protein: ASSYTGSGEQY